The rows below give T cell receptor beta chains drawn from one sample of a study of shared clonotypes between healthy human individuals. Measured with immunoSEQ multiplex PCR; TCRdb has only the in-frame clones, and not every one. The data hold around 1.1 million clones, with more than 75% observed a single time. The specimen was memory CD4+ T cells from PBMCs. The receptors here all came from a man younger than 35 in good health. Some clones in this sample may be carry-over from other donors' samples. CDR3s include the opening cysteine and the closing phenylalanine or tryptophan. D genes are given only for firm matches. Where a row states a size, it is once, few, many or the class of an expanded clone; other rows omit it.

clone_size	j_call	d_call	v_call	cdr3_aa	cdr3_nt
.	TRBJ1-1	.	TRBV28	CASEFRTPQRAEAFF	TGTGCCAGCGAGTTTCGTACCCCCCAACGAGCTGAAGCTTTCTTT
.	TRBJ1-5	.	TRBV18	CASSPGRNQPQHF	TGTGCCAGCTCACCGGGGCGCAATCAGCCCCAGCATTTT
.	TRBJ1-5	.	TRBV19	CASSRQAGGWGDQPQHF	TGTGCCAGTAGTCGGCAGGCGGGTGGATGGGGTGATCAGCCCCAGCATTTT
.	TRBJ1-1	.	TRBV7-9	CASSLLEVTEAFF	TGTGCCAGCAGCTTACTAGAGGTTACCGAAGCTTTCTTT
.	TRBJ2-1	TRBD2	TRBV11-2	CASSPGREGYNEQFF	TGTGCCAGCAGCCCCGGGCGGGAGGGTTACAATGAGCAGTTCTTC
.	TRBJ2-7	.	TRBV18	CASSPGPTPTYEQYF	TGTGCCAGCTCACCCGGACCGACCCCAACCTACGAGCAGTACTTC
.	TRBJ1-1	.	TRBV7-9	CASLPGPSINTEAFF	TGTGCCAGCCTACCCGGGCCCTCTATCAACACTGAAGCTTTCTTT
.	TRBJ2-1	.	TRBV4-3	CASSQAPLYNEQFF	TGCGCCAGCAGCCAAGCCCCCCTTTACAATGAGCAGTTCTTC
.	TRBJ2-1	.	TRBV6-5	CASSYEAGRNEQFF	TGTGCCAGCAGTTACGAGGCGGGTCGGAATGAGCAGTTCTTC
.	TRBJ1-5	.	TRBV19	CASSTGPSQPQHF	TGTGCCAGTAGTACAGGGCCCAGCCAGCCCCAGCATTTT
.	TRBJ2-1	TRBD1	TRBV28	CAINRLGQGVSEQFF	TGTGCCATCAACCGTTTGGGACAGGGGGTGAGTGAGCAGTTCTTC
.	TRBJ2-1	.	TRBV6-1	CASRAATYNEQFF	TGTGCCAGCAGGGCGGCTACCTACAATGAGCAGTTCTTC
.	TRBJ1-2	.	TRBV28	CASVTGTLYGYTF	TGTGCCAGCGTTACCGGGACATTGTATGGCTACACCTTC
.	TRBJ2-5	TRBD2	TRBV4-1	CASSQYSGLAGVETQYF	TGCGCCAGCAGCCAATACTCGGGGCTAGCGGGAGTAGAGACCCAGTACTTC
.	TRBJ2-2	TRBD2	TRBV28	CASSGRAHTGELFF	TGTGCCTCCAGCGGGAGGGCCCACACCGGGGAGCTGTTTTTT
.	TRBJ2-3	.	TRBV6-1	CASVRLGGDTQYF	TGTGCCAGCGTCCGGTTGGGGGGAGATACGCAGTATTTT
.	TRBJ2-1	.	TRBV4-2	CASSQDAQSYNEQFF	TGTGCCAGCAGCCAAGATGCGCAGTCCTACAATGAGCAGTTCTTC
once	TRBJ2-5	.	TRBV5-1	CASSLAPAAGETQYF	TGCGCCAGCAGCTTGGCGCCAGCAGCCGGGGAGACCCAGTACTTC
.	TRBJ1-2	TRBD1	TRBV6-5	CASSYGTGGGYTF	TGTGCCAGCAGTTACGGGACAGGGGGTGGCTACACCTTC
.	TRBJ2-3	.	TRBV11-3	CASSQVSTSDTQYF	TGTGCCAGCAGCCAAGTATCCACCTCGGATACGCAGTATTTT
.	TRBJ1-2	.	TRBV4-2	CASSQGPPGDGLNGYTF	TGTGCCAGCAGCCAAGGACCCCCGGGGGACGGACTAAATGGCTACACCTTC
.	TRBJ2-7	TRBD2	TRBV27	CASSLASGPGGGQYF	TGTGCCAGCAGTTTGGCTAGCGGGCCCGGAGGTGGGCAGTACTTC
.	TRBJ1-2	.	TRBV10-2	CASSESVWRIYGYTF	TGCGCCAGCAGTGAGTCGGTGTGGCGGATTTATGGCTACACCTTC
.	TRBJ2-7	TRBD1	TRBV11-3	CASSVTGAEQYF	TGTGCCAGCAGCGTTACAGGGGCCGAGCAGTACTTC
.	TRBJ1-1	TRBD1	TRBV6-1	CASSEVQGRNTEAFF	TGTGCCAGCAGTGAGGTACAGGGGCGGAACACTGAAGCTTTCTTT
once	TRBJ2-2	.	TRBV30	CAWGVLLWGAGELFF	TGTGCCTGGGGGGTGTTGCTGTGGGGAGCCGGGGAGCTGTTTTTT
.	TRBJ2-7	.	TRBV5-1	CASSAPSYEQYF	TGCGCCAGCAGCGCGCCCTCCTACGAGCAGTACTTC
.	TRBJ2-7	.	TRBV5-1	CASSEGLSSYEQYF	TGCGCCAGCAGCGAGGGCCTCAGCTCCTACGAGCAGTACTTC
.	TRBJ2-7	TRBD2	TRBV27	CASSLTSGRAHEQYF	TGTGCCAGCAGTTTAACTAGCGGGAGGGCCCACGAGCAGTACTTC
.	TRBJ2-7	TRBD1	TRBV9	CASSRDRVPYEQYF	TGTGCCAGCAGCCGTGACAGGGTTCCCTACGAGCAGTACTTC
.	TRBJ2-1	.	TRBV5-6	CASSRGQGRNEQFF	TGTGCCAGCAGCAGAGGACAAGGGCGGAATGAGCAGTTCTTC
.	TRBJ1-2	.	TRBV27	CASWWGGGYTF	TGTGCCAGTTGGTGGGGGGGAGGCTACACCTTC
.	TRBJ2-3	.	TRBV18	CASSPGRASTDTQYF	TGTGCCAGCTCACCGGGAAGGGCTAGCACAGATACGCAGTATTTT
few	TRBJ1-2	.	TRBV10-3	CAISEASRYTF	TGTGCCATCAGTGAGGCCTCGCGCTACACCTTC
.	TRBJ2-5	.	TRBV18	CASSVGFQETQYF	TGTGCCAGCTCCGTGGGGTTCCAAGAGACCCAGTACTTC
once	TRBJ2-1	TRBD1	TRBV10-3	CAISPGQGSYNEQFF	TGTGCCATCAGCCCGGGACAGGGTTCCTACAATGAGCAGTTCTTC
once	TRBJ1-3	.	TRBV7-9	CASSLGGLFSGNTIYF	TGTGCCAGCAGCTTGGGGGGGCTTTTCTCTGGAAACACCATATATTTT
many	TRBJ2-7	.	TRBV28	CASSLLHEQYF	TGTGCCAGCAGTTTACTCCACGAGCAGTACTTC
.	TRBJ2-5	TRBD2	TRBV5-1	CASSFIAGVKETQYF	TGCGCCAGCAGCTTTATTGCGGGAGTGAAAGAGACCCAGTACTTC
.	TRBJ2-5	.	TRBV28	CASSYRAASRQETQYF	TGTGCCAGCAGTTATCGTGCGGCCTCGCGGCAAGAGACCCAGTACTTC
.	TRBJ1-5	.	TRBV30	CAWSVMSGTPINSNQPQHF	TGTGCCTGGAGTGTAATGAGCGGGACACCCATCAATAGCAATCAGCCCCAGCATTTT
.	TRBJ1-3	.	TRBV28	CASSYTQGYGNTIYF	TGTGCCAGCAGTTACACCCAGGGTTACGGAAACACCATATATTTT
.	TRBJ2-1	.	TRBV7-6	CASSKRVSSLSNEQFF	TGTGCCAGCAGCAAAAGAGTGTCATCCCTCTCCAATGAGCAGTTCTTC
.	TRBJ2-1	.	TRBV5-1	CASSFGAGAYNEQFF	TGCGCCAGCAGCTTTGGGGCAGGAGCCTACAATGAGCAGTTCTTC
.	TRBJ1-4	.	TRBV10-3	CAISESIGTGLFF	TGTGCCATCAGTGAGTCTATAGGCACCGGACTGTTTTTT
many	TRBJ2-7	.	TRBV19	CASKKNPGYEQYF	TGTGCCAGCAAAAAAAACCCCGGTTACGAGCAGTACTTC
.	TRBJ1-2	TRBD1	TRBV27	CASRRTGENYGYTF	TGTGCCAGCAGGCGGACAGGGGAAAACTATGGCTACACCTTC
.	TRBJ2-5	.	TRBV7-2	CASSQGPSQETQYF	TGTGCCAGCAGTCAAGGTCCCAGCCAAGAGACCCAGTACTTC
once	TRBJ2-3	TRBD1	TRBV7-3	CASSTATQGLDTQYF	TGTGCCAGCAGCACGGCCACACAGGGGTTAGATACGCAGTATTTT
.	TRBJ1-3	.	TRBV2	CASSLSRSSGNTIYF	TGTGCCAGCAGCCTCTCTCGCAGCTCTGGAAACACCATATATTTT
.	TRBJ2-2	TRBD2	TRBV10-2	CASRWGLGDDLNTGELFF	TGCGCCAGCCGTTGGGGACTAGGCGACGACTTGAACACCGGGGAGCTGTTTTTT
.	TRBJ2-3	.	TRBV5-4	CASSFTGTSTDTQYF	TGTGCCAGCAGCTTTACAGGGACTAGCACAGATACGCAGTATTTT
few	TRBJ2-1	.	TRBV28	CASSWGTGWDEQFF	TGTGCCAGCAGTTGGGGGACGGGGTGGGATGAGCAGTTCTTC
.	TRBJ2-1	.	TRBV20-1	CSAKHNNEQFF	TGCAGTGCTAAACACAACAATGAGCAGTTCTTC
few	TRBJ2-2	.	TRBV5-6	CASSLNWRRDTGELFF	TGTGCCAGCAGCTTAAATTGGAGGAGAGACACCGGGGAGCTGTTTTTT
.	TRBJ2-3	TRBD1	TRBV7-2	CASIGTGYTDTQYF	TGTGCCAGCATCGGGACAGGGTACACAGATACGCAGTATTTT
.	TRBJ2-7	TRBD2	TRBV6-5	CASSTSGRTDEQYF	TGTGCCAGCAGTACTAGCGGGAGGACTGACGAGCAGTACTTC
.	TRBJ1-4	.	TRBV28	CASSLGADEKLFF	TGTGCCAGCAGTTTAGGGGCCGATGAAAAACTGTTTTTT
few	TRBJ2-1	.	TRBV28	CATIWTENNEQFF	TGTGCCACCATCTGGACGGAGAACAATGAGCAGTTCTTC